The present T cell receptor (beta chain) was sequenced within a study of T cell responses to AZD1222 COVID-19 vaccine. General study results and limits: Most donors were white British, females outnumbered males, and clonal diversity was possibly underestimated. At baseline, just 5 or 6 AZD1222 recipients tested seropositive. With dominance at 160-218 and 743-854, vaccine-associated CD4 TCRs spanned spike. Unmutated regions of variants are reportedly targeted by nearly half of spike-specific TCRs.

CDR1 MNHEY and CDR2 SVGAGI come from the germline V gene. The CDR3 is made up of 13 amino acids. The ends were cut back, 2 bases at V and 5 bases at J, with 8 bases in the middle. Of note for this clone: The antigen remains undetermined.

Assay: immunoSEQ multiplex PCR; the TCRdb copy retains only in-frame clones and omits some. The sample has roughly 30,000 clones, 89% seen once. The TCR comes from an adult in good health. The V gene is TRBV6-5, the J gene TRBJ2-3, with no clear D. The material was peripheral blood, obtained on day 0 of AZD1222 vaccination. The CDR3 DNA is TGTGCCAGCAGTTACCCGACTGGAGATACGCAGTATTTT. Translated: CASSYPTGDTQYF.